This T cell receptor (beta chain) derives from a study of T cells expressing NK-cell markers. Synthesis of TCR beta cDNA relied on 5'RACE template switching carrying UMIs. TCRdb re-called the 5' RACE reads and catalogs CDR3 proteins one per entry, DNA excluded. This sample's table reports 150,000 to 180,000 distinct CDR3 sequences. Sequenced input: blood T cells: a sorted CD56 or NKG2C T cell subset, CD4+ or CD8+ T cells, or bulk PBMC T cells (not recorded which). The receptor was isolated from a woman aged 50 to 65 in good health.

The CDR3 protein is CSARDRTSFSYEQYF. The chain employs TRBV20-1 and TRBJ2-7; TCRdb's assignment of TRBD2 cannot be checked, as there is no DNA. The CDR3 consists of 15 residues. CDR1 is DFQATT, CDR2 SNEGSKA, per germline (reference sequence).